This entry lists 8 T cell receptor beta chains sequenced from one sample in a study of blood T cell repertoires in COVID-19 (TCRdb year 2020). The library was built by means of the immunoSEQ multiplex PCR assay. In TCRdb, the immuneACCESS table is reduced to in-frame sequences with V and J assigned. These tables do not hold every clone; where another copy was compared, an unresolved V gene accounts for under half, and the others remain unexplained. This sample holds 67,000 or so clones; roughly four fifths were observed only once. About 28% of the sample belongs to the ten largest clones. Sequences were obtained from peripheral blood. Every receptor here comes from a man in his 70s with acute or convalescent COVID-19.

The chain joins TRBV10-1 to TRBJ2-1, with 7 bases lining up with TRBD1. Germline CDR1 reads WNHNN; CDR2 reads SYGVQD (reference sequence). The CDR3 is 22 amino acids. With 0 bases clipped from V and 0 bases from J, the junction kept 20 bases outside the gene matches. The CDR3 region has the DNA TGCGCCAGCAGTGAGTCAGATTCGGCAGGGGGATTGGGCCCATACTCCTACAATGAGCAGTTCTTC. Protein sequence: CASSESDSAGGLGPYSYNEQFF.

This clone was observed a single time. The rearrangement joins TRBV6-6 to TRBJ1-5, with a weak D call TRBD1 (6 bases). The V end lost 6 bases, the J end lost 9 bases, and 12 bases lay between the germline ends. CDR1 MNHNY and CDR2 SVGAGI come from the germline V gene (reference sequence). This CDR3 spans 12 amino acids. This CDR3 reads CASRQGPRPQHF. CDR3 sequence (DNA): TGTGCCAGCAGGCAGGGGCCAAGGCCCCAGCATTTT.

The chain is built from TRBV30 and TRBJ2-1; 12 positions agree with TRBD2. CDR3 size: 14 residues. Losses at the gene ends were 4 bases for V and 6 bases for J; bases not matched to a gene: 4. Germline V gene data show CDR1 as GTSNPN and CDR2 as SVGIG (reference sequence). The CDR3 nucleotides read TGTGCCTGGAACCTAGCGGGAGGGTCCAATGAGCAGTTCTTC. It yields the protein CAWNLAGGSNEQFF.

The chain joins TRBV18 to TRBJ2-3, with D uncertain. Germline values: CDR1 KGHSH, CDR2 LQKENI. V lost 8 bases and J 4 bases, leaving 13 bases between the germline ends. CDR3 size: 13 residues. The CDR3: CASTPRESDTQYF. For the CDR3, the DNA is TGTGCCAGCACCCCCCGTGAGTCAGATACGCAGTATTTT.

This sequence joins TRBV4-1 and TRBJ2-5; the match to TRBD2 covers 16 bases. After removal of 4 bases from V and 4 bases from J, the junction contained 3 bases not matched to a gene. This CDR3 comprises 16 residues. Looked up from germline, CDR1 is MGHRA and CDR2 is YSYEKL. In DNA, the CDR3 is TGCGCCAGCAGCCTGGGACTAGCGGGAGGGCGAGAGACCCAGTACTTC. It specifies CASSLGLAGGRETQYF.

The chain uses TRBV5-6 and TRBJ1-2, with D unclear. Germline V gene lookup returns CDR1 SGHDT and CDR2 YYEEEE. V lost 1 base to trimming and J lost 9 bases, with 13 bases between them. The CDR3 has 13 amino acids. The CDR3 bases are TGTGCCAGCAGCTTGTGGACCGGGGTTAGCTACACCTTC. The encoded protein is CASSLWTGVSYTF.

V and J are TRBV19 and TRBJ1-2, with 10 bases matching TRBD1. CDR3 length equals 17 residues. The junction had 20 bases not matched to a gene; V was cut back by 9 bases and J by 7 bases. Germline CDR1 LNHDA, CDR2 SQIVND (reference sequence). The CDR3 region is CASKIGGPGQGIFGYTF. As DNA, the CDR3 is TGTGCCAGCAAAATTGGAGGCCCGGGACAGGGGATATTTGGCTACACCTTC.

This rearrangement joins TRBV4-2 to TRBJ1-2; no reliable D call. V gave up 0 bases and J gave up 3 bases, with 23 bases separating them. This CDR3 is 19 amino acids long. CDR1 is LGHNA, CDR2 YNFKEQ, per germline. The CDR3 spells CASSQDPTPTLGSDYGYTF. As DNA, the CDR3 is TGTGCCAGCAGCCAAGATCCTACCCCCACCCTCGGGTCCGACTATGGCTACACCTTC.